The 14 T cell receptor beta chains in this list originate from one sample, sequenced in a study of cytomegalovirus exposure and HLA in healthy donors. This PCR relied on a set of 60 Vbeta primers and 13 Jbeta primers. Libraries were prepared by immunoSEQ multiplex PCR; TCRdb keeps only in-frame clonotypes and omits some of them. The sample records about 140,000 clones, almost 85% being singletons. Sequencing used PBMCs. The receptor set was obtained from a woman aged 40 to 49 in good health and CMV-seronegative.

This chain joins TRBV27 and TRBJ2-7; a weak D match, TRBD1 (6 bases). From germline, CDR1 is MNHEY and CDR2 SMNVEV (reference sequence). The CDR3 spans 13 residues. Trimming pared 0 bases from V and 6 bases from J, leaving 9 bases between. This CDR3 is CASSLSQGPEQYF. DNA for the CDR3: TGTGCCAGCAGTTTATCTCAGGGGCCCGAGCAGTACTTC.

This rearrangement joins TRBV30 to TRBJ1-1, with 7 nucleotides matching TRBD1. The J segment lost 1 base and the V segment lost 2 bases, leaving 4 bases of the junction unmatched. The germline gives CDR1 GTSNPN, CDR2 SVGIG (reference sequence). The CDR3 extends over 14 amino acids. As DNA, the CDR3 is TGTGCCTGGAGTATCAAGGGGGCGAACACTGAAGCTTTCTTT. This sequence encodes CAWSIKGANTEAFF.

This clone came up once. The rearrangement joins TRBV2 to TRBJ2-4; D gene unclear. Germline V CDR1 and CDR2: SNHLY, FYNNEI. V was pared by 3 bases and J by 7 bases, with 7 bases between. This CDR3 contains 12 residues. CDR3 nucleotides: TGTGCCAGCAGTGATGGAGTTAACATTCAGTACTTC. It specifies CASSDGVNIQYF.

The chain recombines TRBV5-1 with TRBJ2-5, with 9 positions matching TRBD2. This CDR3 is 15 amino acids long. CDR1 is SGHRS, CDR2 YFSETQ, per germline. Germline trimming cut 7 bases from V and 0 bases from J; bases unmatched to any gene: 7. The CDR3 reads CASRWASGNQETQYF. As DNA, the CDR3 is TGCGCCAGCCGCTGGGCTAGCGGGAACCAAGAGACCCAGTACTTC.

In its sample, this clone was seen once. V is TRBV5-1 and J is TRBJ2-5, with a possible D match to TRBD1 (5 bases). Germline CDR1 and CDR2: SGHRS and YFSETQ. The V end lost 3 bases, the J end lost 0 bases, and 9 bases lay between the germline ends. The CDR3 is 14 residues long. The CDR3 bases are TGCGCCAGCAGCTCAGCCAGGGACCAAGAGACCCAGTACTTC. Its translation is CASSSARDQETQYF. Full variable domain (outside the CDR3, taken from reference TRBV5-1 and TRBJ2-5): KAGVTQTPRYLIKTRGQQVTLSCSPISGHRSVSWYQQTPGQGLQFLFEYFSETQRNKGNFPGRFSGRQFSNSRSEMNVSTLELGDSALYLCASSSARDQETQYFGPGTRLLVL.

CDR3 sequence reads: CASRHRVDTEAFF. CDR3 nucleotide sequence: TGTGCCAGTCGACACCGTGTGGACACTGAAGCTTTCTTT. This chain links TRBV6-4 with TRBJ1-1; no definite D call. Germline CDR1 reads MRHNA; CDR2 reads SNTAGT. The CDR3 is 13 residues long. V shed 9 bases and J shed 3 bases, with 14 bases lying between them.

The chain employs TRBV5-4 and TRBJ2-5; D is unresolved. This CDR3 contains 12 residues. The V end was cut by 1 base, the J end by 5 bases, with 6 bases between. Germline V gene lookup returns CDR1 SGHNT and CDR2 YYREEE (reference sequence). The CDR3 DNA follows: TGTGCCAGCAGCTTGACCGGTGAGACCCAGTACTTC. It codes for CASSLTGETQYF.

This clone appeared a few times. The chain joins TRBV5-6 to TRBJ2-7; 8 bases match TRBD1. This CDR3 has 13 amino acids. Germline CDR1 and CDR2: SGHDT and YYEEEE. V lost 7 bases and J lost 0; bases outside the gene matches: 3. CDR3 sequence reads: CASGDRRSYEQYF. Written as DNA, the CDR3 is TGTGCCAGCGGGGACAGGCGCTCCTACGAGCAGTACTTC.

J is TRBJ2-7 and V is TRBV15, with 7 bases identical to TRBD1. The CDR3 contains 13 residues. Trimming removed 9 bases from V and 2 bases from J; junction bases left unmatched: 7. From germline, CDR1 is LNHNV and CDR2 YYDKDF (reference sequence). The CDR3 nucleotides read TGTGCCACTAGTTGGGGGACAGCCTACGAGCAGTACTTC. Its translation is CATSWGTAYEQYF.

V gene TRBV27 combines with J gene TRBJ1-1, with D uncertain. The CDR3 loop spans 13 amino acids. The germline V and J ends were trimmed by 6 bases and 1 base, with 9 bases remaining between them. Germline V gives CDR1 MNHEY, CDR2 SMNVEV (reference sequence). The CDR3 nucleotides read TGTGCCAGCAGAGTAAAACAGAACACTGAAGCTTTCTTT. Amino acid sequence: CASRVKQNTEAFF.

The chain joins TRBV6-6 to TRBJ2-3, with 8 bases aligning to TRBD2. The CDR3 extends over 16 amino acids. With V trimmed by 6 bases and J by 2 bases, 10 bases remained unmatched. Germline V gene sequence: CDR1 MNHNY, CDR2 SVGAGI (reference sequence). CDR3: CASSRGAGGPTDTQYF. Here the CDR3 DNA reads TGTGCCAGCAGCAGGGGTGCGGGAGGACCCACAGATACGCAGTATTTT.

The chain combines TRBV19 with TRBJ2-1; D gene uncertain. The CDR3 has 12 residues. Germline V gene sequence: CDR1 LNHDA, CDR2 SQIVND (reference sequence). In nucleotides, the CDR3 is TGTGCTAGCAAGTATGGCCTAGACGAGCAGTTCTTC. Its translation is CASKYGLDEQFF.

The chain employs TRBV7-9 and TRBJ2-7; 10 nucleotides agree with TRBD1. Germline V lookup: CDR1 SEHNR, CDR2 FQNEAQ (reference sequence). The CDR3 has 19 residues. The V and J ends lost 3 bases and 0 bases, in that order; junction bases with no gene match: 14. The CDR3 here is CASSFGTGAVGAPSYEQYF. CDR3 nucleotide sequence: TGTGCCAGCAGCTTTGGGACAGGGGCAGTAGGAGCTCCCTCCTACGAGCAGTACTTC.

The CDR3 is CASSDGQDLPNGYTF. The CDR3 nucleotides read TGTGCCAGCAGTGACGGACAGGACTTACCTAATGGCTACACCTTC. The chain employs TRBV2 and TRBJ1-2; the match to TRBD1 covers 7 bases. Germline CDR1 is SNHLY and CDR2 is FYNNEI. Losses at the gene ends were 3 bases for V and 6 bases for J; bases not matched to a gene: 10. The CDR3 length is 15 residues.